The clone carrying this TCR beta chain was seen ten or more times. For the second PCR, which ran for about 6 to 11 cycles, a sample-barcoded 5' primer and a J-beta primer mix were used. Unique molecular identifiers of 12 random nucleotides labeled each cDNA. TCRdb fed the 5' RACE reads into MiXCR, producing one record per CDR3 protein. Here the sample spans around 800,000 distinct CDR3 sequences, 46% being singletons. Trimming took 3 bases from V and 1 from J, leaving 13 bases between them. The CDR3 extends over 15 amino acids. Germline CDR1 reads DFQATT; CDR2 reads SNEGSKA (reference sequence). The entry originates in a study of blood T cells in healthy people across ages. Study-wide context: About one barcoded beta molecule was captured per two T cells (by template switching).

Total RNA extraction produced at least 5 micrograms (per sample) for the study. The chain carries TRBV20-1 and TRBJ2-1, with D maybe TRBD1 (6 bases). This receptor was identified in a man older than 75 in good health. What was sequenced was blood. For the CDR3, the DNA is TGCAGTGCTAGCCCCCGGACAGCTTCCTACAATGAGCAGTTCTTC. Its protein product is CSASPRTASYNEQFF.